This is a list of T cell receptor beta chains from one sample in a study of blood T cell repertoires in COVID-19. Sequenced by immunoSEQ multiplex PCR; TCRdb stores in-frame clones only, minus some. The sample has some 510,000 clones; roughly 90% are singletons. Sequenced sample: PBMCs or T cells enriched from blood (not recorded which). These receptors all come from a woman aged 35 to 49 who had recovered from COVID-19. Both conserved end residues are part of each CDR3. Each record gives: D gene, clone size, J gene, V gene, CDR3 DNA, CDR3 protein. A D gene is named only where the DNA matches it firmly. The listing skips clone size in some rows; elsewhere it reads once, few, many or a size class.

d_call: TRBD1; clone_size: NA; j_call: TRBJ1-4; v_call: TRBV12-5; cdr3_nt: TGTGCTAGTGGTTCAACAGGGGGGAGTGAAAAACTGTTTTTT; cdr3_aa: CASGSTGGSEKLFF
d_call: TRBD2; clone_size: NA; j_call: TRBJ2-3; v_call: TRBV10-3; cdr3_nt: TGTGCCATCAGTGAGTCGGGTGCGGGAGGAATTGCGCAGTATTTT; cdr3_aa: CAISESGAGGIAQYF
d_call: NA; clone_size: NA; j_call: TRBJ2-2; v_call: TRBV4-3; cdr3_nt: TGCGCCAGCAGCCAAGATTTTGCTATGGGGCCCGGGGAGCTGTTTTTT; cdr3_aa: CASSQDFAMGPGELFF
d_call: NA; clone_size: NA; j_call: TRBJ2-1; v_call: TRBV3-1/TRBV3-2; cdr3_nt: TGTGCCAGCAGCCAAGGCGGGGGCGGCTCTTATGAGCAGTTCTTC; cdr3_aa: CASSQGGGGSYEQFF
d_call: TRBD1; clone_size: few; j_call: TRBJ2-2; v_call: TRBV10-3; cdr3_nt: TGTGCCATCACCCCCGGGACAGGGTACCCCGCTGCGTCCGGGGAGCTGTTTTTT; cdr3_aa: CAITPGTGYPAASGELFF
d_call: NA; clone_size: NA; j_call: TRBJ1-2; v_call: TRBV7-9; cdr3_nt: TGTGCCAGCAGCCTCCCACGGGGGGAAGGCTACACCTTC; cdr3_aa: CASSLPRGEGYTF
d_call: TRBD2; clone_size: NA; j_call: TRBJ2-7; v_call: TRBV18; cdr3_nt: TGTGCCAGCTCACCAGCTAGCGGGAGGCACGAGCAGTACTTC; cdr3_aa: CASSPASGRHEQYF
d_call: TRBD1; clone_size: NA; j_call: TRBJ2-7; v_call: TRBV10-3; cdr3_nt: TGTGCCATCAGCGAAAGGACAGGGAGCCCCTACGAGCAGTACTTC; cdr3_aa: CAISERTGSPYEQYF
d_call: NA; clone_size: NA; j_call: TRBJ2-3; v_call: TRBV7-9; cdr3_nt: TGTGCCAGCGAGTTAAGCGGAACAGATACGCAGTATTTT; cdr3_aa: CASELSGTDTQYF
d_call: NA; clone_size: NA; j_call: TRBJ2-3; v_call: TRBV7-9; cdr3_nt: TGTGCCAGCGAACGATCGGCAGATACGCAGTATTTT; cdr3_aa: CASERSADTQYF
d_call: TRBD2; clone_size: once; j_call: TRBJ2-3; v_call: TRBV5-1; cdr3_nt: TGCGCCAGCAGCTTGGTCGGGAGGGCCGGGACAGATACGCAGTATTTT; cdr3_aa: CASSLVGRAGTDTQYF
d_call: NA; clone_size: NA; j_call: TRBJ2-2; v_call: TRBV19; cdr3_nt: TGTGCCAGTAGTATTTCGTTCGCGAACACCGGGGAGCTGTTTTTT; cdr3_aa: CASSISFANTGELFF
d_call: TRBD2; clone_size: few; j_call: TRBJ2-3; v_call: TRBV6-5; cdr3_nt: TGTGCCAGCAGTTTCTTAACTAGCGGGAGCCCCCATACGCAGTATTTT; cdr3_aa: CASSFLTSGSPHTQYF
d_call: NA; clone_size: NA; j_call: TRBJ1-2; v_call: TRBV28; cdr3_nt: TGTGCCTGCGGGAGAGGTTATGGCTACACCTTC; cdr3_aa: CACGRGYGYTF
d_call: TRBD1; clone_size: NA; j_call: TRBJ2-3; v_call: TRBV2; cdr3_nt: TGTGCCAGCAGCCCAGGGGGCGCGGGAGATACGCAGTATTTT; cdr3_aa: CASSPGGAGDTQYF
d_call: TRBD1; clone_size: NA; j_call: TRBJ1-1; v_call: TRBV29-1; cdr3_nt: TGCAGCGCGCGAGGGACAGGGGGTAAGGGCACTGAAGCTTTCTTT; cdr3_aa: CSARGTGGKGTEAFF
d_call: TRBD1; clone_size: once; j_call: TRBJ2-2; v_call: TRBV12-5; cdr3_nt: TGTGCTAGTGGTCCCGACTGGACAGGCAACACCGGGGAGCTGTTTTTT; cdr3_aa: CASGPDWTGNTGELFF
d_call: NA; clone_size: NA; j_call: TRBJ1-4; v_call: TRBV7-9; cdr3_nt: TGTGCCAGCAGCTTAGATCAGGGGCCTAAAAAACTGTTTTTT; cdr3_aa: CASSLDQGPKKLFF
d_call: NA; clone_size: NA; j_call: TRBJ2-2; v_call: TRBV11-3; cdr3_nt: TGTGCCAGCAGTAAGGGGGCGAACACCGGGGAGCTGTTTTTT; cdr3_aa: CASSKGANTGELFF
d_call: NA; clone_size: NA; j_call: TRBJ1-1; v_call: TRBV12-3/TRBV12-4; cdr3_nt: TGTGCCAGCAGTTTAGTAGGGGTAGCTTTCTTT; cdr3_aa: CASSLVGVAFF
d_call: NA; clone_size: NA; j_call: TRBJ2-7; v_call: TRBV11-3; cdr3_nt: TGTGCCAGCAGCTTAGAGGGAGGACGGTTGTCCTACGAGCAGTACTTC; cdr3_aa: CASSLEGGRLSYEQYF
d_call: NA; clone_size: NA; j_call: TRBJ1-2; v_call: TRBV27; cdr3_nt: TGTGCCAGCAGGCGAGCCGTTGGGGCCTATGGCTACACCTTC; cdr3_aa: CASRRAVGAYGYTF
d_call: TRBD1; clone_size: once; j_call: TRBJ2-7; v_call: TRBV5-6; cdr3_nt: TGTGCCAGCAGCCCGAAGGGACAGGGGGCACCCTACGAGCAGTACTTC; cdr3_aa: CASSPKGQGAPYEQYF
d_call: TRBD1; clone_size: NA; j_call: TRBJ1-3; v_call: TRBV18; cdr3_nt: TGTGCCAGCTCACCACCGGGGAGACAGGGGGCGTCTGGAAACACCATATATTTT; cdr3_aa: CASSPPGRQGASGNTIYF
d_call: TRBD2; clone_size: NA; j_call: TRBJ2-3; v_call: TRBV4-1; cdr3_nt: TGCGCCAGCAGCCACAGGACTAGCGGGAGAACAGATACGCAGTATTTT; cdr3_aa: CASSHRTSGRTDTQYF
d_call: NA; clone_size: few; j_call: TRBJ1-1; v_call: TRBV18; cdr3_nt: TGTGCCAGCTCACCCGAAATGCGGGTGCTCGGAACTGAAGCTTTCTTT; cdr3_aa: CASSPEMRVLGTEAFF
d_call: NA; clone_size: NA; j_call: TRBJ1-6; v_call: TRBV2; cdr3_nt: TGTGCCAGCAATTTTCAGGGAATAGAGTCACCCCTCCACTTT; cdr3_aa: CASNFQGIESPLHF
d_call: NA; clone_size: NA; j_call: TRBJ1-1; v_call: TRBV27; cdr3_nt: TGTGCCAGCAGTTTAACGGCAGGGGTAGGCACTGAAGCTTTCTTT; cdr3_aa: CASSLTAGVGTEAFF
d_call: NA; clone_size: NA; j_call: TRBJ2-3; v_call: TRBV14; cdr3_nt: TGTGCCAGCAGTCCCCCAGTGGGGGGAGCAGATACGCAGTATTTT; cdr3_aa: CASSPPVGGADTQYF
d_call: NA; clone_size: NA; j_call: TRBJ1-5; v_call: TRBV15; cdr3_nt: TGTGCCACCAGCAGAGAAAAAGCGAGCAATCAGCCCCAGCATTTT; cdr3_aa: CATSREKASNQPQHF
d_call: NA; clone_size: NA; j_call: TRBJ2-7; v_call: TRBV6-2/TRBV6-3; cdr3_nt: TGTGCCAGCAGTTCTATGGAGTCCTACGAGCAGTACTTC; cdr3_aa: CASSSMESYEQYF
d_call: NA; clone_size: NA; j_call: TRBJ2-7; v_call: TRBV6-1; cdr3_nt: TGTGCCAGCAGTGAAGTGAATCACCAGACCTACGAGCAGTACTTC; cdr3_aa: CASSEVNHQTYEQYF
d_call: NA; clone_size: NA; j_call: TRBJ2-5; v_call: TRBV29-1; cdr3_nt: TGCAGCGAAACACCGGCCGGGGAGACCCAGTACTTC; cdr3_aa: CSETPAGETQYF
d_call: NA; clone_size: NA; j_call: TRBJ2-1; v_call: TRBV21-1; cdr3_nt: TGTGCCAGCAGCAAAGAACTAGGAGCCCGCTCCTACAATGAGCAGTTCTTC; cdr3_aa: CASSKELGARSYNEQFF
d_call: TRBD1; clone_size: NA; j_call: TRBJ1-1; v_call: TRBV10-3; cdr3_nt: TGTGCCATCAGATCCGGGACAGGGGATCTCTTGGCTGAAGCTTTCTTT; cdr3_aa: CAIRSGTGDLLAEAFF
d_call: NA; clone_size: NA; j_call: TRBJ1-1; v_call: TRBV18; cdr3_nt: TGTGCCAGCTCACCACGGGCAAGCATGAACACTGAAGCTTTCTTT; cdr3_aa: CASSPRASMNTEAFF
d_call: NA; clone_size: NA; j_call: TRBJ2-7; v_call: TRBV6-5; cdr3_nt: TGTGCCAGCAGCCCACTAGATCCCTACGAGCAGTACTTC; cdr3_aa: CASSPLDPYEQYF
d_call: NA; clone_size: NA; j_call: TRBJ2-1; v_call: TRBV7-2; cdr3_nt: TGTGCCAGCAGCTTACAGTGGGGCACCTACAATGAGCAGTTCTTC; cdr3_aa: CASSLQWGTYNEQFF
d_call: NA; clone_size: NA; j_call: TRBJ2-7; v_call: TRBV7-2; cdr3_nt: TGTGCCAGCAGCTTAGTTTATACTAGCTCCTACGAGCAGTACTTC; cdr3_aa: CASSLVYTSSYEQYF
d_call: NA; clone_size: once; j_call: TRBJ2-7; v_call: TRBV7-9; cdr3_nt: TGTGCCAGCGGGCAGATAGATTACGAGCAGTACTTC; cdr3_aa: CASGQIDYEQYF
d_call: TRBD1; clone_size: NA; j_call: TRBJ1-2; v_call: TRBV3-1/TRBV3-2; cdr3_nt: TGTGCCAGCAGCCCTCAGACAGGGGTCAAACTTAACTATGGCTACACCTTC; cdr3_aa: CASSPQTGVKLNYGYTF
d_call: TRBD1; clone_size: NA; j_call: TRBJ1-6; v_call: TRBV19; cdr3_nt: TGTGCCAGTAACCTCCCCCGGCAGGGGGGTTCACCCCTCCACTTT; cdr3_aa: CASNLPRQGGSPLHF
d_call: NA; clone_size: NA; j_call: TRBJ2-1; v_call: TRBV6-2/TRBV6-3; cdr3_nt: TGTGCCAGCAGTTACTGGTCGAGTGAGCAGTTCTTC; cdr3_aa: CASSYWSSEQFF
d_call: NA; clone_size: NA; j_call: TRBJ1-4; v_call: TRBV7-2; cdr3_nt: TGTGCCAGCAGCTTAGGTGGGACTCAAACCGCCAAACTGTTTTTT; cdr3_aa: CASSLGGTQTAKLFF
d_call: TRBD1; clone_size: NA; j_call: TRBJ1-5; v_call: TRBV28; cdr3_nt: TGTGCCAGCAGTTTTGGTGACAGGGCTCGACAGCCCCAGCATTTT; cdr3_aa: CASSFGDRARQPQHF
d_call: TRBD2; clone_size: NA; j_call: TRBJ2-3; v_call: TRBV5-1; cdr3_nt: TGCGCCAGCAGCTTGGCGCTAGCGGGAGTAAGGTTGGCAGATACGCAGTATTTT; cdr3_aa: CASSLALAGVRLADTQYF
d_call: NA; clone_size: once; j_call: TRBJ1-5; v_call: TRBV27; cdr3_nt: TGTGCCAGCAGTTTACAGGGTGCTCAGCCCCAGCATTTT; cdr3_aa: CASSLQGAQPQHF
d_call: NA; clone_size: NA; j_call: TRBJ1-4; v_call: TRBV6-6; cdr3_nt: TGTGCCAGCAGAGCCGGGAATGAAAAACTGTTTTTT; cdr3_aa: CASRAGNEKLFF
d_call: TRBD1; clone_size: NA; j_call: TRBJ1-2; v_call: TRBV5-1; cdr3_nt: TGCGCCAGCAGCTTGGAGGGGACAGGGCTTGGCTACACCTTC; cdr3_aa: CASSLEGTGLGYTF
d_call: NA; clone_size: NA; j_call: TRBJ1-6; v_call: TRBV11-3; cdr3_nt: TGTGCCAGCAGCCCAAGAGGCAGGGCCGCGGGGGGTTCACCCCTCCACTTT; cdr3_aa: CASSPRGRAAGGSPLHF
d_call: TRBD2; clone_size: NA; j_call: TRBJ2-5; v_call: TRBV28; cdr3_nt: TGTGCCAGCAGTTTAATAGCGGGAGTGATAGAGACCCAGTACTTC; cdr3_aa: CASSLIAGVIETQYF
d_call: NA; clone_size: NA; j_call: TRBJ2-3; v_call: TRBV30; cdr3_nt: TGTGCCTGGAGTGTCTACAGCACAGATACGCAGTATTTT; cdr3_aa: CAWSVYSTDTQYF
d_call: TRBD2; clone_size: NA; j_call: TRBJ2-2; v_call: TRBV18; cdr3_nt: TGTGCCAGCTCACCACCAACTAGCGGGAGGGCCACCGGGGAGCTGTTTTTT; cdr3_aa: CASSPPTSGRATGELFF
d_call: TRBD1; clone_size: NA; j_call: TRBJ1-1; v_call: TRBV6-2/TRBV6-3; cdr3_nt: TGTGCCAGCAGTTACTCGATATCAAGGACAGGGGACACTGAAGCTTTCTTT; cdr3_aa: CASSYSISRTGDTEAFF
d_call: NA; clone_size: NA; j_call: TRBJ2-7; v_call: TRBV6-2/TRBV6-3; cdr3_nt: TGTGCCAGCAGTTACTCTGACAGAACCTACGAGCAGTACTTC; cdr3_aa: CASSYSDRTYEQYF